A single sample is the source of the 21 T cell receptor beta chains below, sequenced in a study of blood T cell repertoires in COVID-19. The assay was immunoSEQ multiplex PCR, and TCRdb's table has in-frame clones only and misses some. The table has about 200,000 clones, about nine tenths seen once. The sample was peripheral blood. Receptors originate from a man aged 50 to 59 with acute or convalescent COVID-19.

V gene TRBV7-9 combines with J gene TRBJ1-1; TRBD1 might be the D (6 bases). Germline V gives CDR1 SEHNR, CDR2 FQNEAQ (reference sequence). This CDR3 contains 14 residues. V lost 5 bases, J lost 1 base, and 11 bases lay in between. The CDR3: CASSILQGNTEAFF. The DNA of the CDR3 is TGTGCCAGCAGCATTCTACAGGGGAACACTGAAGCTTTCTTT.

This chain joins TRBV6-1 and TRBJ1-4, with a weak D call TRBD1 (5 bases). V lost 4 bases, J lost 8 bases, and 14 bases lay in between. Per the germline V gene, CDR1 is MNHNS and CDR2 is SASEGT. The CDR3 spans 14 residues. The CDR3 nucleotides read TGTGCCAGCAGTGGAGCGGCAGGGCTCGAAAAACTGTTTTTT. Translated: CASSGAAGLEKLFF.

This chain uses TRBV25-1 with TRBJ1-3; 7 nucleotides agree with TRBD1. After removal of 8 bases from V and 1 base from J, the junction contained 11 bases not matched to a gene. The CDR3 spans 16 residues. CDR1 and CDR2 from the germline V gene are MGHDK and SYGVNS. The CDR3 reads CASSTGQAGSGNTIYF. The CDR3 DNA reads TGTGCCAGCTCCACCGGACAGGCAGGGTCTGGAAACACCATATATTTT.

The J gene is TRBJ2-7, the V gene TRBV6-5; D uncertain. The CDR3 is 16 residues long. Trimming stripped 2 bases from V and 3 bases from J, with 17 bases between. The germline V gene has CDR1 MNHEY and CDR2 SVGAGI. The DNA of the CDR3 is TGTGCCAGCAGTTACGGGCCGGCGAGTATAGGCTACGAGCAGTACTTC. The encoded protein is CASSYGPASIGYEQYF.

The V and J genes are TRBV4-1 and TRBJ1-4, with D perhaps TRBD1 (6 bases). Germline CDR1 and CDR2: MGHRA and YSYEKL. The length of the CDR3 is 14 residues. V shed 0 bases and J shed 10 bases, with 12 bases lying between them. CDR3 nucleotide sequence: TGCGCCAGCAGCCAAGACCGTAGCAGGGGAAAACTGTTTTTT. As protein: CASSQDRSRGKLFF.

CDR3 nucleotides: TGTGCCTGGAGTGTACAGCTTAACAATGAGCAGTTCTTC. Translation gives CAWSVQLNNEQFF. The chain combines TRBV30 with TRBJ2-1; D remains unclear. The V gene's germline CDR1 is GTSNPN and CDR2 SVGIG (reference sequence). V was pared by 0 bases and J by 5 bases, with 8 bases between. CDR3 length: 13 residues.

The chain couples TRBV14 to TRBJ1-2; 7 bases agree with TRBD1. The CDR3 spans 13 residues. The junction had 7 bases not matched to a gene; V was cut back by 4 bases and J by 8 bases. Germline CDR1 SGHDN, CDR2 FVKESK. The CDR3 nucleotides read TGTGCCAGCAGCCGCGGACAGGCTGAAGGCTACACCTTC. Translation: CASSRGQAEGYTF.

With respect to this clone: Other nucleotide sequences from this sample produce the same CDR3. This chain connects TRBV19 to TRBJ1-2, with D unclear. The CDR3 has 13 residues. V was pared by 3 bases and J by 2 bases, with 7 bases between. The germline gives CDR1 LNHDA, CDR2 SQIVND (reference sequence). The CDR3 DNA reads as TGTGCCAGTAGTATCGATAGCAACTATGGCTACACCTTC. Translated: CASSIDSNYGYTF.

V gene TRBV5-1 combines with J gene TRBJ1-4; D remains unclear. The CDR3 runs 14 residues. The V end lost 0 bases, the J end lost 8 bases, and 11 bases lay between the germline ends. CDR1 is SGHRS and CDR2 is YFSETQ in the germline V gene. CDR3 nucleotides: TGCGCCAGCAGCTTGGAAGGTCCGGGGGAAAAACTGTTTTTT. It specifies CASSLEGPGEKLFF.

About this clone itself: Germline and junction disagree at one end, which may indicate a read error. The chain combines TRBV7-2 with TRBJ1-6, with D hard to call. This CDR3 region has 15 residues. Looked up from germline, CDR1 is SGHTA and CDR2 is FQGNSA. The CDR3 DNA sequence: TGTGCCAGCAGGTTAGGGCCCGGGGAAGGGTCACCCCTCCACTTT. Protein product: CASRLGPGEGSPLHF.

With respect to this clone: The same CDR3 is also encoded by other DNA sequences in this sample. The CDR3 loop reads CASSLGHNYGYTF. CDR3 bases: TGTGCCAGCAGCTTAGGACACAACTATGGCTACACCTTC. This chain uses TRBV7-9 with TRBJ1-2; the D is unclear. The CDR3 is 13 residues long. Germline V gives CDR1 SEHNR, CDR2 FQNEAQ (reference sequence). The V gene lost 1 base and the J gene lost 2 bases, with 5 bases spanning the gap. Full variable domain (rest looked up from reference TRBV7-9 and TRBJ1-2): DTGVSQNPRHKITKRGQNVTFRCDPISEHNRLYWYRQTLGQGPEFLTYFQNEAQLEKSRLLSDRFSAERPKGSFSTLEIQRTEQGDSAMYLCASSLGHNYGYTFGSGTRLTVV.

The chain uses TRBV6-5 and TRBJ2-7; 11 bases are a match to TRBD1. The germline V gene encodes CDR1 MNHEY and CDR2 SVGAGI. J lost 7 bases, V lost 6 bases, and 8 bases had no gene match. The CDR3 is 14 amino acids. The DNA of the CDR3 is TGTGCCAGCAGGCCCGGGACAGGGGGATATGAGCAGTACTTC. It translates to CASRPGTGGYEQYF.

The chain carries TRBV5-1 and TRBJ1-1, with D perhaps matching TRBD1 (5 bases). Germline-derived CDR1 and CDR2 are SGHRS and YFSETQ. The V end was cut by 0 bases, the J end by 9 bases, with 12 bases between. The CDR3 is 13 residues long. CDR3 bases: TGCGCCAGCAGCTTGGGACAGACCGTTAAAGCTTTCTTT. Translating it yields CASSLGQTVKAFF.

In its sample, this clone was seen once. The J gene is TRBJ1-1, the V gene TRBV18; TRBD1 aligns across 10 bases. Trimming cost V 4 bases and J 0 bases; bases outside gene matches: 5. This CDR3 region has 16 residues. CDR1 and CDR2 (germline): KGHSH, LQKENI. The CDR3 reads CASSHGTGAMNTEAFF. As DNA, the CDR3 is TGTGCCAGCTCACATGGGACAGGGGCAATGAACACTGAAGCTTTCTTT. Complete variable domain (other parts from reference TRBV18 and TRBJ1-1): NAGVMQNPRHLVRRRGQEARLRCSPMKGHSHVYWYRQLPEEGLKFMVYLQKENIIDESGMPKERFSAEFPKEGPSILRIQQVVRGDSAAYFCASSHGTGAMNTEAFFGQGTRLTVV.

The genes are TRBV5-1 and TRBJ2-1; D remains ambiguous. The CDR3 has 15 amino acids. V lost 2 bases to trimming and J lost 3 bases, with 12 bases between them. The V gene's germline CDR1 is SGHRS and CDR2 YFSETQ. This CDR3 is CASSLDLNYYNEQFF. CDR3 coding DNA: TGCGCCAGCAGCTTAGACTTAAACTACTACAATGAGCAGTTCTTC.

The chain links TRBV18 to TRBJ2-7, with 11 bases fitting TRBD1. The V and J ends lost 3 bases and 7 bases, in that order; junction bases with no gene match: 14. CDR1 is KGHSH and CDR2 is LQKENI in the germline V gene. The CDR3 is made up of 17 amino acids. As DNA, the CDR3 is TGTGCCAGCTCACCGCGCCCCGGGACAGGGGGTCTTGGAGAGCAGTACTTC. It is translated as CASSPRPGTGGLGEQYF.

The chain couples TRBV6-1 to TRBJ1-5; D is possibly TRBD1 (5 bases). This CDR3 contains 15 residues. V lost 0 bases and J lost 5, with 11 bases in between. Germline values: CDR1 MNHNS, CDR2 SASEGT. CDR3: CASSEATQGHQPQHF. The CDR3 region has the DNA TGTGCCAGCAGTGAAGCGACGCAGGGTCATCAGCCCCAGCATTTT.

The V gene is TRBV7-2, the J gene TRBJ2-5, with TRBD2 matching over 7 bases. The CDR3 sequence is 14 residues long. Germline V CDR1 and CDR2: SGHTA, FQGNSA. The J segment lost 5 bases and the V segment lost 8 bases, leaving 11 bases of the junction unmatched. DNA of the CDR3: TGTGCCAGCGGAGTGGGGGGGAACGCCGAGACCCAGTACTTC. Encoded protein: CASGVGGNAETQYF.

The rearrangement links TRBV4-1 to TRBJ1-1, with TRBD1 matching over 11 bases. V dropped 2 bases and J dropped 4; count of bases not matched to a gene: 6. This CDR3 has 16 amino acids. Germline values: CDR1 MGHRA, CDR2 YSYEKL. Here the CDR3 reads CASSQNDGTGGTEAFF. CDR3 DNA sequence: TGCGCCAGCAGCCAAAACGACGGGACAGGGGGCACTGAAGCTTTCTTT.

The chain couples TRBV5-1 to TRBJ1-4; TRBD1 is a possible D gene (6 bases). The CDR3 runs to 14 residues. The germline V gene has CDR1 SGHRS and CDR2 YFSETQ. Trimming removed 4 bases at V and 5 bases at J, with 12 bases between. Written as DNA, the CDR3 is TGCGCCAGCAGCCACAGGGATCTAAATGAAAAACTGTTTTTT. This gives the protein CASSHRDLNEKLFF. Looking up the rest from reference TRBV5-1 and TRBJ1-4 gives the full variable domain: KAGVTQTPRYLIKTRGQQVTLSCSPISGHRSVSWYQQTPGQGLQFLFEYFSETQRNKGNFPGRFSGRQFSNSRSEMNVSTLELGDSALYLCASSHRDLNEKLFFGSGTQLSVL.

This clone showed up just once. The chain combines TRBV28 with TRBJ2-3, with 13 bases matching TRBD2. Losses at the gene ends were 6 bases for V and 2 bases for J; bases not matched to a gene: 5. The CDR3 covers 16 residues. In germline, CDR1 is MDHEN, CDR2 SYDVKM. The chain's CDR3 is CASRSGTSGVTDTQYF. CDR3 DNA sequence: TGTGCCAGCAGGTCCGGGACTAGCGGGGTCACAGATACGCAGTATTTT.